Listed below are T cell receptor beta chains from one sample, sequenced in a study of blood T cell repertoires in COVID-19. Produced via immunoSEQ multiplex PCR; TCRdb's table is partial and in-frame only. The profile shows about 250,000 clones, 80% to 90% of them singletons. The specimen was peripheral blood. These receptors were collected from an elderly man with acute or convalescent COVID-19. Each CDR3 is given with its conserved first and last residue. A D gene is named only where the DNA matches it firmly. Expanded clones get a size class; other rows say once, few or many, or leave the size out.

D gene: .; V gene: TRBV3-1/TRBV3-2; J gene: TRBJ1-1; CDR3 length: 12; clone size: .; CDR3 DNA: TGTGCCAGCAGCCAGATGGAGACGAAAGCTTTCTTT; CDR3 protein: CASSQMETKAFF
D gene: .; V gene: TRBV4-1; J gene: TRBJ1-2; CDR3 length: 15; clone size: once; CDR3 DNA: TGCGCCAGCAGCCAAGATTGGGGGCGCAACTATGGCTACACCTTC; CDR3 protein: CASSQDWGRNYGYTF
D gene: .; V gene: TRBV2; J gene: TRBJ2-5; CDR3 length: 15; clone size: .; CDR3 DNA: TGTGCCAGCAGTGAAGGGGGCGGGGAGTTTGAGACCCAGTACTTC; CDR3 protein: CASSEGGGEFETQYF
D gene: TRBD2; V gene: TRBV5-6; J gene: TRBJ2-7; CDR3 length: 14; clone size: .; CDR3 DNA: TGTGCCAGCAGCTTCGCTAGCGGGAGATACGAGCAGTACTTC; CDR3 protein: CASSFASGRYEQYF
D gene: TRBD2; V gene: TRBV3-1/TRBV3-2; J gene: TRBJ2-7; CDR3 length: 16; clone size: .; CDR3 DNA: TGTGCCGTCGGGTCGGCGACTAGCGGGACACACTACGAGCAGTACTTC; CDR3 protein: CAVGSATSGTHYEQYF
D gene: TRBD2; V gene: TRBV6-5; J gene: TRBJ2-7; CDR3 length: 16; clone size: .; CDR3 DNA: TGTGCCAGCAGTTACTCGACGGTAGCGGGAGTCTACGAGCAGTACTTC; CDR3 protein: CASSYSTVAGVYEQYF
D gene: .; V gene: TRBV10-3; J gene: TRBJ1-6; CDR3 length: 14; clone size: .; CDR3 DNA: TGTGCCACCTCTGGTGAGGCCCCGGATTCACCCCTCCACTTT; CDR3 protein: CATSGEAPDSPLHF
D gene: .; V gene: TRBV7-2; J gene: TRBJ1-1; CDR3 length: 14; clone size: .; CDR3 DNA: TGTGCCAGCAGCTTAGGGCAAATGAACACTGAAGCTTTCTTT; CDR3 protein: CASSLGQMNTEAFF
D gene: .; V gene: TRBV2; J gene: TRBJ1-4; CDR3 length: 14; clone size: .; CDR3 DNA: TGTGCCAGCAGTGGGGCTGGGGCTGGAGAAAAACTGTTTTTT; CDR3 protein: CASSGAGAGEKLFF
D gene: .; V gene: TRBV5-4; J gene: TRBJ1-1; CDR3 length: 13; clone size: .; CDR3 DNA: TGTGCCAGCAGCCTTGACAGGAACACTGAAGCTTTCTTT; CDR3 protein: CASSLDRNTEAFF
D gene: TRBD1; V gene: TRBV19; J gene: TRBJ1-1; CDR3 length: 14; clone size: few; CDR3 DNA: TGTGCCAGTAGTCCGACAGGGTGGAACACTGAAGCTTTCTTT; CDR3 protein: CASSPTGWNTEAFF
D gene: .; V gene: TRBV7-2; J gene: TRBJ1-1; CDR3 length: 14; clone size: .; CDR3 DNA: TGTGCCAGCAGCTTAGAGGCGGGTAGGACTGAAGCTTTCTTT; CDR3 protein: CASSLEAGRTEAFF
D gene: .; V gene: TRBV6-6; J gene: TRBJ1-4; CDR3 length: 15; clone size: .; CDR3 DNA: TGTGCCAGCAGCGTAACAGGGACGGCCCGTGAAAAACTGTTTTTT; CDR3 protein: CASSVTGTAREKLFF
D gene: .; V gene: TRBV28; J gene: TRBJ1-3; CDR3 length: 16; clone size: .; CDR3 DNA: TGTGCCAGCAGTTTCTCGACGGGGAACTCTGGAAACACCATATATTTT; CDR3 protein: CASSFSTGNSGNTIYF
D gene: TRBD2; V gene: TRBV4-3; J gene: TRBJ2-1; CDR3 length: 17; clone size: .; CDR3 DNA: TGCGCCAGCAGCCAAGAGGATTCTAGCGGGGGGGCCCCTGAGCAGTTCTTC; CDR3 protein: CASSQEDSSGGAPEQFF
D gene: TRBD2; V gene: TRBV4-2; J gene: TRBJ2-3; CDR3 length: 17; clone size: .; CDR3 DNA: TGTGCCAGCAGCCAAGAGGGGACTAGCGGGAATACAGATACGCAGTATTTT; CDR3 protein: CASSQEGTSGNTDTQYF
D gene: TRBD2; V gene: TRBV5-4; J gene: TRBJ2-1; CDR3 length: 16; clone size: .; CDR3 DNA: TGTGCCAGCAGCACCGCGGGAGGGAGGAGCTACAATGAGCAGTTCTTC; CDR3 protein: CASSTAGGRSYNEQFF
D gene: TRBD1; V gene: TRBV7-8; J gene: TRBJ2-5; CDR3 length: 19; clone size: once; CDR3 DNA: TGTGCCAGCAGCCACCGGGACAGACCTGGGGTAGTCTTTCAAGAGACCCAGTACTTC; CDR3 protein: CASSHRDRPGVVFQETQYF
D gene: TRBD2; V gene: TRBV25-1; J gene: TRBJ2-1; CDR3 length: 15; clone size: once; CDR3 DNA: TGTGCCAGCAGTGAATTCGCGGGAGGCCACAATGAGCAGTTCTTC; CDR3 protein: CASSEFAGGHNEQFF
D gene: TRBD2; V gene: TRBV9; J gene: TRBJ2-7; CDR3 length: 14; clone size: .; CDR3 DNA: TGTGCCAGCAGCGCCGGAAGGACTAGCGGCGAGCAGTACTTC; CDR3 protein: CASSAGRTSGEQYF
D gene: .; V gene: TRBV20-1; J gene: TRBJ2-7; CDR3 length: 16; clone size: once; CDR3 DNA: TGCAGTGCTAGTGCCGCATCCTACAGCAGCTCCTACGAGCAGTACTTC; CDR3 protein: CSASAASYSSSYEQYF
D gene: TRBD1; V gene: TRBV6-2/TRBV6-3; J gene: TRBJ1-6; CDR3 length: 16; clone size: .; CDR3 DNA: TGTGCCAGCAGTTACCCTTACGGACAGGGCAATTCACCCCTCCACTTT; CDR3 protein: CASSYPYGQGNSPLHF
D gene: .; V gene: TRBV19; J gene: TRBJ1-5; CDR3 length: 15; clone size: .; CDR3 DNA: TGTGCCAGTAGTATCCGTCGGGGTGGCAATCAGCCCCAGCATTTT; CDR3 protein: CASSIRRGGNQPQHF
D gene: .; V gene: TRBV5-6; J gene: TRBJ1-6; CDR3 length: 16; clone size: .; CDR3 DNA: TGTGCCAGCAGCTCAGGGGAGACTCGGAATAATTCACCCCTCCACTTT; CDR3 protein: CASSSGETRNNSPLHF
D gene: .; V gene: TRBV5-8; J gene: TRBJ1-1; CDR3 length: 14; clone size: .; CDR3 DNA: TGTGCCAGCAGCTACTACAGGGCGAACACTGAAGCTTTCTTT; CDR3 protein: CASSYYRANTEAFF
D gene: .; V gene: TRBV4-1; J gene: TRBJ2-5; CDR3 length: 15; clone size: .; CDR3 DNA: TGCGCCAGCAGCCCCTTCGAAAGGGGGACGGAGACCCAGTACTTC; CDR3 protein: CASSPFERGTETQYF
D gene: TRBD1; V gene: TRBV29-1; J gene: TRBJ2-7; CDR3 length: 14; clone size: many; CDR3 DNA: TGCAGCGTTGGAGCCCACAGGGGAACCTACGAGCAGTACTTC; CDR3 protein: CSVGAHRGTYEQYF
D gene: .; V gene: TRBV3-1/TRBV3-2; J gene: TRBJ1-1; CDR3 length: 12; clone size: once; CDR3 DNA: TGTGCCAGCAGCCACACTTATCTGAAGCTTTCCTTT; CDR3 protein: CASSHTYLKLSF
D gene: .; V gene: TRBV7-9; J gene: TRBJ2-2; CDR3 length: 13; clone size: .; CDR3 DNA: TGTGCCAGCAGCTTCGTAGTTTCCGGGGAGCTGTTTTTT; CDR3 protein: CASSFVVSGELFF
D gene: TRBD1; V gene: TRBV7-2; J gene: TRBJ2-7; CDR3 length: 13; clone size: few; CDR3 DNA: TGTGCCAGCAGCCCAGGACAGGGGGCCACCGTCCTCTTC; CDR3 protein: CASSPGQGATVLF
D gene: .; V gene: TRBV6-5; J gene: TRBJ1-2; CDR3 length: 14; clone size: .; CDR3 DNA: TGTGCCAGCGAGGGCAGGGGAAGACACTATGGCTACACCTTC; CDR3 protein: CASEGRGRHYGYTF
D gene: TRBD1; V gene: TRBV24-1; J gene: TRBJ1-4; CDR3 length: 15; clone size: .; CDR3 DNA: TGTGCCACCAGTGATCCTGGACAGGGGGCTGAAAAACTGTTTTTT; CDR3 protein: CATSDPGQGAEKLFF
D gene: TRBD1; V gene: TRBV5-1; J gene: TRBJ1-1; CDR3 length: 15; clone size: .; CDR3 DNA: TGCGCCAGCAGCGGAGGGACAGCCAGTAACACTGAAGCTTTCTTT; CDR3 protein: CASSGGTASNTEAFF
D gene: .; V gene: TRBV6-5; J gene: TRBJ1-3; CDR3 length: 14; clone size: .; CDR3 DNA: TGTGCCAGCAGGTCGGTGAGCTCTGGAAACACCATATATTTT; CDR3 protein: CASRSVSSGNTIYF
D gene: TRBD2; V gene: TRBV5-4; J gene: TRBJ2-3; CDR3 length: 14; clone size: .; CDR3 DNA: TGTGCCAGCAGCTTGAGCGGGACCACAGATACGCAGTATTTT; CDR3 protein: CASSLSGTTDTQYF
D gene: .; V gene: TRBV19; J gene: TRBJ1-5; CDR3 length: 15; clone size: .; CDR3 DNA: TGTGCCAGTAGTGTCCCGGACAATAGCAATCAGCCCCAGCATTTT; CDR3 protein: CASSVPDNSNQPQHF
D gene: .; V gene: TRBV7-9; J gene: TRBJ1-1; CDR3 length: 13; clone size: once; CDR3 DNA: TGTGCCAGCAGCTTAAGCGGGAACACTGAAGCTTTCTTT; CDR3 protein: CASSLSGNTEAFF